This T cell receptor beta chain comes out of a study of CD8+CD57+ T cells in acquired aplastic anemia. Overall study findings and caveats: Simpson's diversity of CD8+ cells was not significantly different in patients compared with controls.

A note on this clonotype: Its antigen is unidentified.

It was genomic DNA that served as the template for profiling TCR beta VDJ and CDR3. In TCRdb, the reads were re-called with MiXCR into one record per CDR3 protein. In the table there are about 140,000 distinct CDR3 sequences, around two fifths of which are singletons. The sequenced sample consisted of sorted CD4+, CD8+, or CD8+CD57+ T cells (not recorded which) from PBMCs. The sequence derives from a human donor in good health, serving as a control.

The CDR3 nucleotides are TGCAGTGTTGGGACAGCGAGCTACGAGCAGTACTTC. Translating it yields CSVGTASYEQYF. The chain joins TRBV20-1 to TRBJ2-7; 7 nucleotides match TRBD1. The V gene end was trimmed by 7 bases and the J gene end by 3 bases; junction bases not matched to a gene: 6. Germline CDR1 is DFQATT and CDR2 is SNEGSKA (reference sequence). The CDR3 contains 12 residues.